Given below is one T cell receptor beta chain in context. The sample comes from a study of T cell changes during pregnancy in multiple sclerosis. Some clones are missing from TCRdb's copy, which holds only in-frame ones; the method was immunoSEQ multiplex PCR. Of about 39,000 clones listed, roughly 93% are singletons. Germline-derived CDR1 and CDR2 are SEHNR and FQNEAQ (reference sequence). The junction had 6 bases not matched to a gene; V was cut back by 2 bases and J by 5 bases. The CDR3 sequence is 15 residues long. The sample consisted of CD4+ T cells from peripheral blood mononuclear cells, taken in the first trimester of pregnancy. The TCR originated in a female donor with multiple sclerosis, enrolled in a pregnancy study. The chain is built from TRBV7-9 and TRBJ2-7, with 10 bases aligning to TRBD2. The CDR3 bases are TGTGCCAGCAGCTTAAGAGCGGGGGGGAGCGACGAGCAGTACTTC. It codes for CASSLRAGGSDEQYF.